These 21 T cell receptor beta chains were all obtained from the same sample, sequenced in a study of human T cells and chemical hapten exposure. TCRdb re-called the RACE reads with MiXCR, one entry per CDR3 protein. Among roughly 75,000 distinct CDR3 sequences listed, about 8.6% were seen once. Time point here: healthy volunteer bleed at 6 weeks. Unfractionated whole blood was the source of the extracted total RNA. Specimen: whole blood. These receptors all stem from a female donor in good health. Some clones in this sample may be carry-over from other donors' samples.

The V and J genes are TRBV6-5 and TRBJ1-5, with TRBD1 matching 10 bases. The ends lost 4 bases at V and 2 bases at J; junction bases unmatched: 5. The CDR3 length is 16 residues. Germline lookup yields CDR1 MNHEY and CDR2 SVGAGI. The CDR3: CASSSGTGVRNQPQHF. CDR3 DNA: TGTGCCAGCAGTTCGGGGACAGGGGTTCGCAATCAGCCCCAGCATTTT.

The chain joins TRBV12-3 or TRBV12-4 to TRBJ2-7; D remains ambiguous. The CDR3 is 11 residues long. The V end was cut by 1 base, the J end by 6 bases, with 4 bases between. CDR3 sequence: CASSLGPEQYF. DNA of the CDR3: TGTGCCAGCAGTTTAGGTCCCGAGCAGTACTTC.

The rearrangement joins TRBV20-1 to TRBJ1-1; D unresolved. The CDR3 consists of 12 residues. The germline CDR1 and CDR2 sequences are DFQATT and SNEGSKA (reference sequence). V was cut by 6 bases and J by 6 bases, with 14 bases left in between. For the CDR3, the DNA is TGCAGTGCCACCTACGCCCCCGCTGAAGCTTTCTTT. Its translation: CSATYAPAEAFF.

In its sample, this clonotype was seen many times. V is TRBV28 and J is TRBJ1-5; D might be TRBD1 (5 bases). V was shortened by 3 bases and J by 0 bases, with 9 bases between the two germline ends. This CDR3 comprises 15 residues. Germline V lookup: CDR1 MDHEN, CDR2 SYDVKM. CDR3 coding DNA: TGTGCCAGCAGTTTCCCGACAGATAGCAATCAGCCCCAGCATTTT. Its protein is CASSFPTDSNQPQHF.

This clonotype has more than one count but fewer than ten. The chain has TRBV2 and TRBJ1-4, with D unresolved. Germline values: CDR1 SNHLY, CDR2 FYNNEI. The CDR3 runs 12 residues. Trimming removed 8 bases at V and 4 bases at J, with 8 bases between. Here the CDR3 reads CASGGDNEKLFF. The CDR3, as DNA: TGTGCCAGCGGCGGGGATAATGAAAAACTGTTTTTT. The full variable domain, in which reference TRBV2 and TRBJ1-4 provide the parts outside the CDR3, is EPEVTQTPSHQVTQMGQEVILRCVPISNHLYFYWYRQILGQKVEFLVSFYNNEISEKSEIFDDQFSVERPDGSNFTLKIRSTKLEDSAMYFCASGGDNEKLFFGSGTQLSVL.

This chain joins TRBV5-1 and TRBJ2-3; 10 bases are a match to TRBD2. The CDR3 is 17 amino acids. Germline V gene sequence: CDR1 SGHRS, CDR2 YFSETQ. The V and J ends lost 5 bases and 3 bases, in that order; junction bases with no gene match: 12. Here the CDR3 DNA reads TGCGCCAGCAGACCAGCCGCACGACTAGCGGGTACAGATACGCAGTATTTT. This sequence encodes CASRPAARLAGTDTQYF.

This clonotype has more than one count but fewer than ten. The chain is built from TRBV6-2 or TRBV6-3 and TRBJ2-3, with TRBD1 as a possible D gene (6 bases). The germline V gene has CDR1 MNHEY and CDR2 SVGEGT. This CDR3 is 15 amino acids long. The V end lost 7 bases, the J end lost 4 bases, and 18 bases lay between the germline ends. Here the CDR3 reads CASNLGDTKADTQYF. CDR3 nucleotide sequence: TGTGCCAGCAACCTTGGGGACACCAAGGCAGATACGCAGTATTTT.

This CDR3 is CASRLAGGPKDTQYF. The CDR3 DNA sequence: TGTGCCAGCAGGTTAGCGGGGGGGCCGAAAGATACGCAGTATTTT. The rearrangement joins TRBV27 to TRBJ2-3; TRBD2 matches 11 bases. The germline CDR1 and CDR2 sequences are MNHEY and SMNVEV (reference sequence). There are 15 residues in the CDR3. With V trimmed by 6 bases and J by 5 bases, 7 bases remained unmatched.

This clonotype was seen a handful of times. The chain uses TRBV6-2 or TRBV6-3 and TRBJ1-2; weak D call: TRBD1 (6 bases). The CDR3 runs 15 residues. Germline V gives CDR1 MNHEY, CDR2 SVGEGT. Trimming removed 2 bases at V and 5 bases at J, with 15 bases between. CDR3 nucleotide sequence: TGTGCCAGCAGTTACGCGGACAGCATCAGATATGGCTACACCTTC. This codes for CASSYADSIRYGYTF.

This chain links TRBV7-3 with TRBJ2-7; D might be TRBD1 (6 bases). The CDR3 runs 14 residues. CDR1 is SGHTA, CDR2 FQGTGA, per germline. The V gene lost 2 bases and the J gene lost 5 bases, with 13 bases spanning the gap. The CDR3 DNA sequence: TGTGCCAGCAGCTTAGAGGGACATACCGACGAGCAGTACTTC. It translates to CASSLEGHTDEQYF. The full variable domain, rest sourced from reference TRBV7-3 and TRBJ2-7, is GAGVSQTPSNKVTEKGKYVELRCDPISGHTALYWYRQSLGQGPEFLIYFQGTGAADDSGLPNDRFFAVRPEGSVSTLKIQRTERGDSAVYLCASSLEGHTDEQYFGPGTRLTVT.

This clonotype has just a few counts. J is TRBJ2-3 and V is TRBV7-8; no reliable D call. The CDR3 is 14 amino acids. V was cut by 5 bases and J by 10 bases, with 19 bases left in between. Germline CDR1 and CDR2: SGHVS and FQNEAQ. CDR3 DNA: TGTGCCAGCAGCACGTCACGAGGACCTTTTCCGCAGTATTTT. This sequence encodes CASSTSRGPFPQYF. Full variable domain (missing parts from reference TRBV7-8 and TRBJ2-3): GAGVSQSPRYKVAKRGQDVALRCDPISGHVSLFWYQQALGQGPEFLTYFQNEAQLDKSGLPSDRFFAERPEGSVSTLKIQRTQQEDSAVYLCASSTSRGPFPQYFGPGTRLTVL.

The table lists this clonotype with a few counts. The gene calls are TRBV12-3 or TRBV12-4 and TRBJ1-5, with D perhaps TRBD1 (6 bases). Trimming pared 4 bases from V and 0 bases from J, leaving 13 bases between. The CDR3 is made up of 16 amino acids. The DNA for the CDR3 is TGTGCCAGCAGTTCGCCGACAGGTATTAGCAATCAGCCCCAGCATTTT. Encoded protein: CASSSPTGISNQPQHF.

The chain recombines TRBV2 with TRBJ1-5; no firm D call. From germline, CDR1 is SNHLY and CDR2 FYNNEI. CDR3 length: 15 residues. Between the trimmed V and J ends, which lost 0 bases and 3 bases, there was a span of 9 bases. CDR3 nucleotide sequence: TGTGCCAGCAGTGAAGCGCTTGGGATCAATCAGCCCCAGCATTTT. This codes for CASSEALGINQPQHF.

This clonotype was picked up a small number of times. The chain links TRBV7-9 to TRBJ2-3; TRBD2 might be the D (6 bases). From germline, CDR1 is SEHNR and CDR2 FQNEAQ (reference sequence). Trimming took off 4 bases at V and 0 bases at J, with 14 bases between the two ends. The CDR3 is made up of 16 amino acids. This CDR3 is CASSSLGGVSTDTQYF. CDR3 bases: TGTGCCAGCAGCTCCCTTGGCGGGGTGAGCACAGATACGCAGTATTTT. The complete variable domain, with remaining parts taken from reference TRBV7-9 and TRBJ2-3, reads DTGVSQNPRHKITKRGQNVTFRCDPISEHNRLYWYRQTLGQGPEFLTYFQNEAQLEKSRLLSDRFSAERPKGSFSTLEIQRTEQGDSAMYLCASSSLGGVSTDTQYFGPGTRLTVL.

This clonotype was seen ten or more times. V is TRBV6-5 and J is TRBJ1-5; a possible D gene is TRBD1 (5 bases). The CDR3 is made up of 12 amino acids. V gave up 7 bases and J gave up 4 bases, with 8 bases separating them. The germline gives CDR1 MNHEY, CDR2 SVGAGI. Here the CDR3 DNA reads TGTGCCAGCACCCGGGGGAATCAGCCCCAGCATTTT. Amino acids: CASTRGNQPQHF.

CDR3 DNA: TGTGCCAGCAGCCAAAAATCGGGACTAGCGGGGGCCCTAAAAGCCTACGAGCAGTACTTC. Protein product: CASSQKSGLAGALKAYEQYF. This chain uses TRBV3-1 with TRBJ2-7, with 14 bases that match TRBD2. Unmatched junction bases numbered 14, after V lost 2 bases and J lost 2 bases. Germline values: CDR1 LGHDT, CDR2 YNNKEL (reference sequence). CDR3 size: 20 residues.

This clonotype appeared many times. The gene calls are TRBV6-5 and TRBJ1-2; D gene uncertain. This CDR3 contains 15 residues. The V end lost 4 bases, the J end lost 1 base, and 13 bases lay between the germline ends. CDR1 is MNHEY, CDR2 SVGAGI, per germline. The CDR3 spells CASSSILDVNYGYTF. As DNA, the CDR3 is TGTGCCAGCAGTTCCATCTTAGACGTTAACTATGGCTACACCTTC.

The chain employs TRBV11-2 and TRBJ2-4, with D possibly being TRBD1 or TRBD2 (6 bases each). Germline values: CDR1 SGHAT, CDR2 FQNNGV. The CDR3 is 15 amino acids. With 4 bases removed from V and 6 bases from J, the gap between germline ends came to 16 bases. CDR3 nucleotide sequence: TGTGCCAGCAGCTCCCTATGGGGGGCAGCAAACATTCAGTACTTC. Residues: CASSSLWGAANIQYF. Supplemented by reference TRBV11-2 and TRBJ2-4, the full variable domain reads EAGVAQSPRYKIIEKRQSVAFWCNPISGHATLYWYQQILGQGPKLLIQFQNNGVVDDSQLPKDRFSAERLKGVDSTLKIQPAKLEDSAVYLCASSSLWGAANIQYFGAGTRLSVL.

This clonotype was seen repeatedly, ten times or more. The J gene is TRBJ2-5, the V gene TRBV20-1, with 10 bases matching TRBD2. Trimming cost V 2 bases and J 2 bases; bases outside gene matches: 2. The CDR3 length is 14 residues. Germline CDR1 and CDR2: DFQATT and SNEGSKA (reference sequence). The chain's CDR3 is CSARKAGGQETQYF. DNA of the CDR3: TGCAGTGCTAGAAAAGCGGGGGGGCAAGAGACCCAGTACTTC.

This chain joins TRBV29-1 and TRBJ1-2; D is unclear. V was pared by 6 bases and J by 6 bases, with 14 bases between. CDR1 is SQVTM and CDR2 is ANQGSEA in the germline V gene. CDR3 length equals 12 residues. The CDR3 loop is CSVYTGSDGYTF. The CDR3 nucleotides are TGCAGCGTATATACGGGGTCCGATGGCTACACCTTC.

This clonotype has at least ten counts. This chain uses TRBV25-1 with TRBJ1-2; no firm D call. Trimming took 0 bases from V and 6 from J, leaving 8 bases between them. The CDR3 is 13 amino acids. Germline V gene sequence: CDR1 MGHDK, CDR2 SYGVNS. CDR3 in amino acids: CASSEYGVHGYTF. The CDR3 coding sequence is TGTGCCAGCAGTGAATACGGGGTACATGGCTACACCTTC.